This is a list of T cell receptor beta chains from one sample in a study of T-cell memory formation after mild COVID-19. MiXCR, run by TCRdb on the 5' RACE reads, gives a single entry per CDR3 protein. The sample has 100,000 to 140,000 distinct CDR3 sequences; around 14% are singletons. What was sequenced was PBMCs or a T cell subset sorted from them (not recorded which). All receptors derive from a man aged 18 to 30 who had mild COVID-19 (a few samples of this study predate the infection). Cell type and time point are not known. Each CDR3 is given with its conserved first and last residue. D genes are given only for firm matches. A row's size may be missing; if present it is once, few, many or a size class.

d_gene: TRBD2
abundance: many
len: 14
v_gene: TRBV2
j_gene: TRBJ2-3
CDR3nt: TGTGCCAGCAGTGATACTAGCGGGGGAGATACGCAGTATTTT
CDR3aa: CASSDTSGGDTQYF

d_gene: TRBD2
abundance: NA
len: 13
v_gene: TRBV11-2
j_gene: TRBJ2-1
CDR3nt: TGTGCCAGCAGGTGCGGGGGGTGCTATGAGCAGTTCTTC
CDR3aa: CASRCGGCYEQFF

d_gene: NA
abundance: NA
len: 15
v_gene: TRBV7-9
j_gene: TRBJ2-1
CDR3nt: TGTGCCAGCAGCGCACCCGGGATGTCCTACAATGAGCAGTTCTTC
CDR3aa: CASSAPGMSYNEQFF

d_gene: TRBD1
abundance: NA
len: 17
v_gene: TRBV6-5
j_gene: TRBJ2-2
CDR3nt: TGTGCCAGCAGTTGCGAGGGGGCGCATTTCCACACCGGGGAGCTGTTTTTT
CDR3aa: CASSCEGAHFHTGELFF

d_gene: NA
abundance: few
len: 16
v_gene: TRBV7-9
j_gene: TRBJ2-1
CDR3nt: TGTGCCAGCAGCTTAGGCCCAGGACACGGATACAATGAGCAGTTCTTC
CDR3aa: CASSLGPGHGYNEQFF

d_gene: NA
abundance: NA
len: 17
v_gene: TRBV9
j_gene: TRBJ2-3
CDR3nt: TGTGCCAGCAGCACCGGTCGTGGGGGCGCGGACACAGATACGCAGTATTTT
CDR3aa: CASSTGRGGADTDTQYF

d_gene: NA
abundance: NA
len: 13
v_gene: TRBV14
j_gene: TRBJ1-2
CDR3nt: TGTGCCAGCAGCCAAGCGAATTACTATGGCTACACCTTC
CDR3aa: CASSQANYYGYTF

d_gene: TRBD1
abundance: many
len: 15
v_gene: TRBV5-4
j_gene: TRBJ2-2
CDR3nt: TGTGCCAGCAGCTCAGGGACAGGGAACACCGGGGAGCTGTTTTTT
CDR3aa: CASSSGTGNTGELFF

d_gene: TRBD2
abundance: NA
len: 17
v_gene: TRBV5-1
j_gene: TRBJ2-3
CDR3nt: TGCGCCAGCAGCTTGAGGGCAGCGGGGGGGCATCAAGATACGCAGTATTTT
CDR3aa: CASSLRAAGGHQDTQYF

d_gene: NA
abundance: NA
len: 14
v_gene: TRBV9
j_gene: TRBJ2-3
CDR3nt: TGTGCCAGCAGCGTAGAGGGGGGGCCAGATACGCAGTATTTT
CDR3aa: CASSVEGGPDTQYF

d_gene: NA
abundance: many
len: 13
v_gene: TRBV6-6
j_gene: TRBJ1-1
CDR3nt: TGTGCCGTGTTCAGGGGCATGAACACTGAAGCTTTCTTT
CDR3aa: CAVFRGMNTEAFF

d_gene: TRBD1
abundance: few
len: 14
v_gene: TRBV6-6
j_gene: TRBJ1-5
CDR3nt: TGTGCCAGCAGTTGGGACAGGGTTGTTCAGCCCCAGCATTTT
CDR3aa: CASSWDRVVQPQHF

d_gene: NA
abundance: NA
len: 12
v_gene: TRBV11-3
j_gene: TRBJ2-1
CDR3nt: TGTGCTAGCAGCCAGTGGAACAACGAGCAGTTCTTC
CDR3aa: CASSQWNNEQFF

d_gene: NA
abundance: NA
len: 14
v_gene: TRBV20-1
j_gene: TRBJ1-5
CDR3nt: TGCAGTGCTAGACCCCTACAGGGTCATCAGCCCCAGCATTTT
CDR3aa: CSARPLQGHQPQHF

d_gene: TRBD1
abundance: many
len: 14
v_gene: TRBV12-3/TRBV12-4
j_gene: TRBJ2-3
CDR3nt: TGTGCCAGCAGTTCCACAGGGGGCGCAGATACGCAGTATTTT
CDR3aa: CASSSTGGADTQYF

d_gene: TRBD2
abundance: many
len: 18
v_gene: TRBV20-1
j_gene: TRBJ2-3
CDR3nt: TGCAGTGCTAGAGGTGGAAGCGGGGGGCCCACGGGGACAGATACGCAGTATTTT
CDR3aa: CSARGGSGGPTGTDTQYF

d_gene: TRBD1
abundance: NA
len: 15
v_gene: TRBV20-1
j_gene: TRBJ1-2
CDR3nt: TGCAGTGCTGCTGGACAGGGGGGAGATAACTATGGCTACACCTTC
CDR3aa: CSAAGQGGDNYGYTF

d_gene: TRBD2
abundance: many
len: 17
v_gene: TRBV27
j_gene: TRBJ2-1
CDR3nt: TGTGCCAGCAGTGTGCTAGCGGGGGGGCTCTCTTACAATGAGCAGTTCTTC
CDR3aa: CASSVLAGGLSYNEQFF

d_gene: NA
abundance: NA
len: 18
v_gene: TRBV20-1
j_gene: TRBJ2-3
CDR3nt: TGCAGTGCTAGATTGGGGGGGCTCCTTTACGCAGACACAGATACGCAGTATTTT
CDR3aa: CSARLGGLLYADTDTQYF

d_gene: TRBD1
abundance: many
len: 14
v_gene: TRBV7-9
j_gene: TRBJ1-1
CDR3nt: TGTGCCAGCAACTCAGACAGGGCGAACACTGAAGCTTTCTTT
CDR3aa: CASNSDRANTEAFF

d_gene: NA
abundance: few
len: 13
v_gene: TRBV7-9
j_gene: TRBJ1-2
CDR3nt: TGTGCCAGCAGCTTAAACAGCAACTATGGCTACACCTTC
CDR3aa: CASSLNSNYGYTF

d_gene: NA
abundance: many
len: 15
v_gene: TRBV4-1
j_gene: TRBJ2-1
CDR3nt: TGCGCCAGCAGCCCCAGTTGGAGCTCCTACAATGAGCAGTTCTTC
CDR3aa: CASSPSWSSYNEQFF

d_gene: TRBD2
abundance: many
len: 17
v_gene: TRBV15
j_gene: TRBJ2-1
CDR3nt: TGTGCCACCAGCAGAGATCGCGTTAGCGGGGGAGGCAATGAGCAGTTCTTC
CDR3aa: CATSRDRVSGGGNEQFF

d_gene: TRBD2
abundance: many
len: 15
v_gene: TRBV7-9
j_gene: TRBJ2-4
CDR3nt: TGTGCCAGCAGCTTAGTGCAGCGGGGAAAAAACATTCAGTACTTC
CDR3aa: CASSLVQRGKNIQYF

d_gene: TRBD2
abundance: few
len: 20
v_gene: TRBV20-1
j_gene: TRBJ2-2
CDR3nt: TGCAGTGCTAGCCCAGCCCAAACTAGCGGGGTGGATGGGTCCCCCGGGGAGCTGTTTTTT
CDR3aa: CSASPAQTSGVDGSPGELFF

d_gene: NA
abundance: many
len: 12
v_gene: TRBV29-1
j_gene: TRBJ1-1
CDR3nt: TGCAGCGTTGTTGAACGGGACACTGAAGCTTTCTTT
CDR3aa: CSVVERDTEAFF

d_gene: TRBD2
abundance: NA
len: 18
v_gene: TRBV4-1
j_gene: TRBJ2-4
CDR3nt: TGCGCCAGCAGCCAAGAGGGGGTCGGACTAGCGGCCAAAAACATTCAGTACTTC
CDR3aa: CASSQEGVGLAAKNIQYF

d_gene: TRBD2
abundance: few
len: 18
v_gene: TRBV4-2
j_gene: TRBJ2-4
CDR3nt: TGTGCCAGCAGCCAACTCTCGCGGGGGGGCATTGTCAAAAACATTCAGTACTTC
CDR3aa: CASSQLSRGGIVKNIQYF

d_gene: NA
abundance: NA
len: 17
v_gene: TRBV7-3
j_gene: TRBJ2-1
CDR3nt: TGTGCCAGCAGCTTAAGAGGTGGGCAGGGGAAGAACAATGAGCAGTTCTTC
CDR3aa: CASSLRGGQGKNNEQFF

d_gene: TRBD1
abundance: few
len: 15
v_gene: TRBV27
j_gene: TRBJ1-5
CDR3nt: TGTGCCAGCAGTCCTTGGACAGGGGGCAATCAGCCCCAGCATTTT
CDR3aa: CASSPWTGGNQPQHF

d_gene: NA
abundance: few
len: 11
v_gene: TRBV27
j_gene: TRBJ2-5
CDR3nt: TGTGCCGCCTCCGGCGGGGAGACCCAGTACTTC
CDR3aa: CAASGGETQYF

d_gene: NA
abundance: NA
len: 14
v_gene: TRBV4-1
j_gene: TRBJ1-1
CDR3nt: TGCGCCAGCAGCCAAGATCCAGGGCCCAGAGAAGCTTTCTTT
CDR3aa: CASSQDPGPREAFF

d_gene: NA
abundance: few
len: 14
v_gene: TRBV7-9
j_gene: TRBJ1-5
CDR3nt: TGTGCCAGCAGCTTAGGAGGGATTAATCAGCCCCAGCATTTT
CDR3aa: CASSLGGINQPQHF

d_gene: NA
abundance: few
len: 13
v_gene: TRBV5-4
j_gene: TRBJ2-2
CDR3nt: TGTGCCAGCTTGGGAGTGGCGGCCGGGGAGCTGTTTTTT
CDR3aa: CASLGVAAGELFF

d_gene: TRBD1
abundance: few
len: 18
v_gene: TRBV4-3
j_gene: TRBJ1-1
CDR3nt: TGCGCCAGCAGCCAAGAAACTAGGGACAGGGGGCTGAACACTGAAGCTTTCTTT
CDR3aa: CASSQETRDRGLNTEAFF

d_gene: TRBD1
abundance: NA
len: 15
v_gene: TRBV6-1
j_gene: TRBJ2-1
CDR3nt: TGTGCCAGCAGTGTATACAGGGGGCCCGGTAATGAGCAGTTCTTC
CDR3aa: CASSVYRGPGNEQFF

d_gene: NA
abundance: few
len: 16
v_gene: TRBV5-1
j_gene: TRBJ2-2
CDR3nt: TGCGCCAGCAGCCCGCGACAGAGAACGAACACCGGGGAGCTGTTTTTT
CDR3aa: CASSPRQRTNTGELFF

d_gene: NA
abundance: few
len: 13
v_gene: TRBV9
j_gene: TRBJ2-1
CDR3nt: TGTGCCAGCAGCGGTTCGTGGGGAGGTGAGCAGTTCTTC
CDR3aa: CASSGSWGGEQFF

d_gene: TRBD2
abundance: NA
len: 16
v_gene: TRBV12-3/TRBV12-4
j_gene: TRBJ2-3
CDR3nt: TGTGCCAGCAGTTTAGTAGGCGGGGGGGCCTGGAATACGCAGTATTTT
CDR3aa: CASSLVGGGAWNTQYF

d_gene: NA
abundance: NA
len: 13
v_gene: TRBV29-1
j_gene: TRBJ2-1
CDR3nt: TGCAGCGTTGAACTTCCCAGCTACAATGAGCAGTTCTTC
CDR3aa: CSVELPSYNEQFF

d_gene: NA
abundance: few
len: 11
v_gene: TRBV29-1
j_gene: TRBJ2-5
CDR3nt: TGCAGCGTTGAACAGGGGTGGTCCCAGTACTTC
CDR3aa: CSVEQGWSQYF

d_gene: TRBD1
abundance: NA
len: 13
v_gene: TRBV6-2/TRBV6-3
j_gene: TRBJ2-7
CDR3nt: TGTGCCAGCAGTTACCGACAGGGCAACGAGCAGTACTTC
CDR3aa: CASSYRQGNEQYF

d_gene: NA
abundance: many
len: 14
v_gene: TRBV7-9
j_gene: TRBJ2-7
CDR3nt: TGTGCCAGCAGTTTCGGGCATTTAGCCTACGAGCAGTACTTC
CDR3aa: CASSFGHLAYEQYF

d_gene: NA
abundance: NA
len: 14
v_gene: TRBV7-2
j_gene: TRBJ2-7
CDR3nt: TGTGCCAGCAGCTTATCAGGGAACGCCTACGAGCAGTACTTC
CDR3aa: CASSLSGNAYEQYF

d_gene: NA
abundance: NA
len: 15
v_gene: TRBV12-3/TRBV12-4
j_gene: TRBJ2-5
CDR3nt: TGTGCCAGCAGGCCTTCGACAGGAGGACAAGAGACCCAGTACTTC
CDR3aa: CASRPSTGGQETQYF

d_gene: NA
abundance: few
len: 13
v_gene: TRBV29-1
j_gene: TRBJ1-2
CDR3nt: TGCAGCGTTGACCCAGGGATCGAGGATGGCTACACCTTC
CDR3aa: CSVDPGIEDGYTF

d_gene: TRBD1
abundance: NA
len: 11
v_gene: TRBV19
j_gene: TRBJ1-2
CDR3nt: TGTGCCATTGGGGACAGGGTCGGCTACACCTTC
CDR3aa: CAIGDRVGYTF

d_gene: NA
abundance: few
len: 14
v_gene: TRBV20-1
j_gene: TRBJ1-6
CDR3nt: TGCAGTGCTAGAGATTTACGGGGGGCTTCACCCCTCCACTTT
CDR3aa: CSARDLRGASPLHF

d_gene: NA
abundance: NA
len: 14
v_gene: TRBV12-3/TRBV12-4
j_gene: TRBJ1-2
CDR3nt: TGTGCCAGCAGTCTAACTCAGGGATTGCGTGGCTACACCTTC
CDR3aa: CASSLTQGLRGYTF

d_gene: NA
abundance: few
len: 14
v_gene: TRBV7-2
j_gene: TRBJ2-5
CDR3nt: TGTGCCAGCAGCTCCTGGACAGACCAAGAGACCCAGTACTTC
CDR3aa: CASSSWTDQETQYF

d_gene: TRBD2
abundance: NA
len: 17
v_gene: TRBV4-1
j_gene: TRBJ2-3
CDR3nt: TGCGCCAGCAGCCAAGTCCCGAGCGGGGACCCCACAGATACGCAGTATTTT
CDR3aa: CASSQVPSGDPTDTQYF

d_gene: TRBD1
abundance: NA
len: 13
v_gene: TRBV6-2/TRBV6-3
j_gene: TRBJ2-5
CDR3nt: TGTGCCAGCATCGCCGGGACAGTTGAGACCCAGTACTTC
CDR3aa: CASIAGTVETQYF

d_gene: TRBD1
abundance: few
len: 13
v_gene: TRBV27
j_gene: TRBJ1-6
CDR3nt: TGTGCCACTTCGGGACAGGGGTTGTCACCCCTCCACTTT
CDR3aa: CATSGQGLSPLHF

d_gene: NA
abundance: many
len: 11
v_gene: TRBV7-9
j_gene: TRBJ1-1
CDR3nt: TGTGCCAGCAGCTCAACGGGCGAAGCTTTCTTT
CDR3aa: CASSSTGEAFF

d_gene: TRBD2
abundance: NA
len: 15
v_gene: TRBV6-5
j_gene: TRBJ2-7
CDR3nt: TGTGCCAGCAAACCTGGGCCTGGCGGGGGCTACGAGCAGTACTTC
CDR3aa: CASKPGPGGGYEQYF

d_gene: NA
abundance: few
len: 13
v_gene: TRBV12-3/TRBV12-4
j_gene: TRBJ1-5
CDR3nt: TGTGCCAGCAGCACGGGTAGCAATCAGCCCCAGCATTTT
CDR3aa: CASSTGSNQPQHF

d_gene: TRBD2
abundance: many
len: 15
v_gene: TRBV7-9
j_gene: TRBJ2-7
CDR3nt: TGTGCCAGCAGCTTCGCTCGGGACTACCTCTACGAGCAGTACTTC
CDR3aa: CASSFARDYLYEQYF

d_gene: NA
abundance: few
len: 14
v_gene: TRBV7-3
j_gene: TRBJ2-1
CDR3nt: TGTGCCAGCAGTCGGGGGCAGAGAGGGAATGAGCAGTTCTTC
CDR3aa: CASSRGQRGNEQFF

d_gene: TRBD2
abundance: medium-sized
len: 14
v_gene: TRBV12-3/TRBV12-4
j_gene: TRBJ2-1
CDR3nt: TGTGCCAGCAGTTTGGGCGGGGGGTACAATGAGCAGTTCTTC
CDR3aa: CASSLGGGYNEQFF